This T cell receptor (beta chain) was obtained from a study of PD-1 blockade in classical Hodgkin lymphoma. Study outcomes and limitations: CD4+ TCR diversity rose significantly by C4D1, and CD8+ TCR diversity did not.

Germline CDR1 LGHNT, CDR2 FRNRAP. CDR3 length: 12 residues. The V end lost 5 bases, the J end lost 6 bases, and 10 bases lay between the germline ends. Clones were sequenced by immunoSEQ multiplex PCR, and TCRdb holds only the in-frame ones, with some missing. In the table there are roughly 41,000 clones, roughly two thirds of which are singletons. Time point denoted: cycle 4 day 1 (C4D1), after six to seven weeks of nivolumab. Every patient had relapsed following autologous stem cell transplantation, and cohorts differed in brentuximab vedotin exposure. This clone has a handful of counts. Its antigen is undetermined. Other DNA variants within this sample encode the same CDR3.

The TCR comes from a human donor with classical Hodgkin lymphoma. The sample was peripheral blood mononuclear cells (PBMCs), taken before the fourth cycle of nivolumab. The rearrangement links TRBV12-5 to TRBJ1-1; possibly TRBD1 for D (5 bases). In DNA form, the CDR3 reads TGTGCTAGTGGTCCCGGGACTTCTGAAGCTTTCTTT. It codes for CASGPGTSEAFF.